This T cell receptor (beta chain) was found in a study of blood T cell repertoires in COVID-19. Study-level background: Samples representing acute and convalescent COVID-19 were sourced from the United States, Italy and Spain.

Germline V gene lookup returns CDR1 MNHEY and CDR2 SVGAGI. The CDR3 consists of 15 residues. V was pared by 6 bases and J by 3 bases, with 9 bases of the junction left unmatched. Methods used by the authors: Researchers report that nucleated cell counts were estimated from reference gene primer amplification. TCRdb's copy holds only in-frame clones and misses some; the assay was immunoSEQ multiplex PCR. V and J calls plus clone size are reproduced from that table; the DNA served to infer D and trimming. The sample consists of more than 90,000 clones, around 80% of them appearing once. The chain is built from TRBV6-5 and TRBJ1-1; 8 positions agree with TRBD1. This TCR derives from a human donor in a cohort sampled during active COVID-19. Sequenced material: peripheral blood. CDR3 loop: CASSNSGGRDTEAFF. CDR3 in DNA: TGTGCCAGCAGCAACTCAGGGGGCCGAGACACTGAAGCTTTCTTT.